The T cell receptor beta chain under discussion was sequenced for a study of T-cell reconstitution after alpha-beta-depleted transplantation in children. Preparation of the TCRbeta library involved a method that used unique molecular identifiers. TCRdb reprocessed the PCR reads via MiXCR and lists one record per CDR3 protein. The sample records hundreds of thousands of distinct CDR3 sequences, around a sixth being singletons. J was trimmed by 4 bases and V by 2 bases; bases with no gene match: 5. Germline V gene data show CDR1 as SGHRS and CDR2 as YFSETQ. The CDR3 is 15 amino acids. As regards this clonotype: Its antigen is unknown.

Study-level points and caveats: Several hundred expanded graft clones reportedly were the source of alpha-beta T cells about two months after transplant. The authors attributed T-cell counts and diversity one year after transplant mostly to newly produced T cells. From surviving recipient T cells and thymic progenitors came the high day-60 TCRbeta diversity observed in some patients.

This clonotype was obtained from a male patient under 10 years old who had a stem cell transplant for acute lymphoblastic leukemia, so the T cells may come from the graft donor. The V and J genes are TRBV5-1 and TRBJ2-5; TRBD2 aligns across 10 bases. The sample here was PBMCs, mostly from graft donor cells, taken 360 days after TCRalphabeta/CD19-depleted stem cell transplant. The CDR3 loop is CASSFSLAGVETQYF. The CDR3 region has the DNA TGCGCCAGCAGCTTCAGTCTAGCGGGGGTAGAGACCCAGTACTTC.